The present T cell receptor (beta chain) was sequenced within a study of cytomegalovirus exposure and HLA in healthy donors. Details on this clone: Its antigen is unknown.

The CDR3 is 14 residues long. V was clipped by 8 bases and J by 4 bases, with 18 bases between them. Germline CDR1 is SQVTM and CDR2 is ANQGSEA. Study observations and caveats: The study designated 160 or so TCR beta chains cytomegalovirus-associated. First-cohort TCR clusters were later found to tend to co-occur in the roughly 130 validation repertoires. Diagnosis of cytomegalovirus status made by the classifier reportedly showed high specificity and sensitivity. In vitro data verified a few CMV-associated chains as specific for CMV antigens.

Sequencing used immunoSEQ multiplex PCR; TCRdb keeps in-frame clones, though not all of them. The sample has tens of thousands of clones, 84% seen once. The J gene is TRBJ2-1, the V gene TRBV29-1; a weak D match, TRBD1 (6 bases). The receptor comes from a woman younger than 35 in good health and CMV-seropositive. The sequenced sample was PBMCs. The CDR3, as DNA: TGCAGCATGGCAACAGGGAACCTTTACAATGAGCAGTTCTTC. Protein sequence: CSMATGNLYNEQFF.